The 8 T cell receptor beta chains presented below share a single source sample, sequenced in a study of human T cells and chemical hapten exposure. Stated time point: patch test 1, 2 weeks after DPC sensitization. Treatment reported: therapeutic diphenylcyclopropenone sensitization with weekly scalp DPC. TCRdb used MiXCR to reprocess the RACE reads, holding one entry per CDR3 protein. The top ten hold roughly 3.4% of the sample, which has tens of thousands of distinct CDR3 sequences, roughly 10% seen once. Material: whole blood, obtained in connection with sensitization to the hapten diphenylcyclopropenone (DPC). These receptors came from a woman aged 60-75 years with alopecia areata. Some clones in this sample may be carry-over from other donors' samples.

This clonotype was counted a few times. The chain couples TRBV4-1 to TRBJ2-2; D is possibly TRBD1 (5 bases). V was pared by 0 bases and J by 5 bases, with 19 bases between. Germline lookup yields CDR1 MGHRA and CDR2 YSYEKL. The CDR3 length is 18 residues. The DNA of the CDR3 is TGCGCCAGCAGCCAAGATGGTTTCAGGGTTGCATGGACCGGGGAGCTGTTTTTT. It codes for CASSQDGFRVAWTGELFF.

The sample holds many counts of this clonotype. V usage is TRBV16 and J usage is TRBJ1-1; D is uncertain. V lost 7 bases to trimming and J lost 6 bases, with 15 bases between them. The CDR3 is made up of 13 amino acids. Germline CDR1 and CDR2: KGHSY and FQNENV. The CDR3 nucleotides read TGTGCCAGCACCGATCCATTTAACGCTGAAGCTTTCTTT. As protein: CASTDPFNAEAFF.

This clonotype was counted a few times. J is TRBJ2-2 and V is TRBV3-1; D not certain. The CDR3 has 12 residues. CDR1 LGHDT and CDR2 YNNKEL come from the germline V gene (reference sequence). V was trimmed by 3 bases and J by 8 bases, leaving 7 bases between them. CDR3 loop: CASSHARGELFF. The CDR3, as DNA: TGTGCCAGCAGCCACGCAAGGGGGGAGCTGTTTTTT.

The sample holds many counts of this clonotype. The chain links TRBV14 to TRBJ2-5; D remains ambiguous. CDR1 is SGHDN, CDR2 FVKESK, per germline. The CDR3 contains 17 residues. Trimming stripped 1 base from V and 0 bases from J, with 15 bases between. CDR3 coding DNA: TGTGCCAGCAGCCAAGGGGTCCCACTCAGAGACCAAGAGACCCAGTACTTC. Protein sequence: CASSQGVPLRDQETQYF.

The chain carries TRBV6-2 or TRBV6-3 and TRBJ1-2; unclear D gene. CDR1 is MNHEY and CDR2 is SVGEGT in the germline V gene. CDR3 size: 12 residues. Trimming cost V 5 bases and J 11 bases, with 15 bases left between them. The CDR3 DNA reads as TGTGCCAGCAGTCGCCCCGCTCAGAGATACACCTTC. Translated, it gives CASSRPAQRYTF.

This clonotype was found a few times. The CDR3 is CASRRGGAPREAFF. In DNA, the CDR3 is TGTGCCAGCAGGAGAGGGGGCGCTCCGCGTGAAGCTTTCTTT. The chain recombines TRBV2 with TRBJ1-1; 7 bases are shared with TRBD1. CDR1 is SNHLY and CDR2 is FYNNEI in the germline V gene. V shed 6 bases and J 7 bases; nucleotides not matched to a gene: 11. The CDR3 loop spans 14 amino acids.

This clonotype was counted many times. V usage is TRBV7-8 and J usage is TRBJ1-3, with D possibly being TRBD1 (5 bases). CDR3 length equals 17 residues. V was cut by 5 bases and J by 0 bases, with 17 bases left in between. CDR1 and CDR2 from the germline V gene are SGHVS and FQNEAQ. CDR3 region: CASSPPGVGDSGNTIYF. CDR3 in DNA: TGTGCCAGCAGCCCCCCCGGGGTGGGGGACTCTGGAAACACCATATATTTT. Combining the CDR3 with reference TRBV7-8 and TRBJ1-3 gives the whole variable domain GAGVSQSPRYKVAKRGQDVALRCDPISGHVSLFWYQQALGQGPEFLTYFQNEAQLDKSGLPSDRFFAERPEGSVSTLKIQRTQQEDSAVYLCASSPPGVGDSGNTIYFGEGSWLTVV.

This clonotype has a count of ten or more. The chain employs TRBV4-1 and TRBJ2-7, with 8 nucleotides matching TRBD1. V was pared by 1 base and J by 2 bases, with 7 bases of the junction left unmatched. The CDR3 runs 16 residues. Germline CDR1 MGHRA, CDR2 YSYEKL. The CDR3: CASSQGQGPWPYEQYF. The CDR3 DNA follows: TGCGCCAGCAGCCAAGGACAGGGGCCCTGGCCCTACGAGCAGTACTTC.